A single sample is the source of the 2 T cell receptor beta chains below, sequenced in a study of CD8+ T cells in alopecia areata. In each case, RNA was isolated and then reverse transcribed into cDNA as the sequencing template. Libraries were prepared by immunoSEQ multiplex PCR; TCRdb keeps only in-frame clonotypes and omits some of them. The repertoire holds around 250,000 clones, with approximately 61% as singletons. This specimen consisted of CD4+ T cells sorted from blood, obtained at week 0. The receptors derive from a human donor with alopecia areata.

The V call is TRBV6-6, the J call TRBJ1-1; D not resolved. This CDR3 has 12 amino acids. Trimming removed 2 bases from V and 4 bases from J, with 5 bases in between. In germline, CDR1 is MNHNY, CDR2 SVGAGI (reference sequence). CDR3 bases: TGTGCCAGCAGTTACAGGGTCACTGAAGCTTTCTTT. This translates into CASSYRVTEAFF.

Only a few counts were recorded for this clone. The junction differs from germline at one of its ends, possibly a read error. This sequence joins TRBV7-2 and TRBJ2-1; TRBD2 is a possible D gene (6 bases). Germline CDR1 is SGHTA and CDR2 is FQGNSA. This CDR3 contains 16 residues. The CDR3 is CASTLSGRAFYNEQFF. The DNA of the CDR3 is TGTGCCAGCACCTTAAGCGGGCGGGCGTTCTACAATGAGCAGTTCTTC.